A selection of T cell receptor beta chains follows, all from one sample in a study of beta chain features in type 1 diabetes. Method: immunoSEQ multiplex PCR; TCRdb's copy keeps in-frame clones and lacks some. The table lists under 950,000 clones, roughly 16% of them singletons. Material for sequencing was naive CD4+ T cells from blood. The receptors here all came from a woman younger than 30 in good health. CDR3s include the opening cysteine and the closing phenylalanine or tryptophan. Each record gives: CDR3 DNA, CDR3 protein, clone size, J gene, V gene, D gene. The D gene is left open where the match is weak. The listing skips clone size in some rows; elsewhere it reads once, few, many or a size class.

DNA: TGTGCCACCAGCCGGGGGGCCAACTTGAACACTGAAGCTTTCTTT
CDR3: CATSRGANLNTEAFF
size: .
J: TRBJ1-1
V: TRBV15
D: .

DNA: TGCAGCGTACGGGTTCGTCAGTATCAAGAGACCCAGTACTTC
CDR3: CSVRVRQYQETQYF
size: few
J: TRBJ2-5
V: TRBV29-1
D: .

DNA: TGTGCCAGCAGCTTAGGTGGACTAGTTATCTACAATGAGCAGTTCTTC
CDR3: CASSLGGLVIYNEQFF
size: .
J: TRBJ2-1
V: TRBV7-9
D: TRBD2

DNA: TGTGCCAGCAGCTTTTTAACTAGCGGGATACAAGAGACCCAGTACTTC
CDR3: CASSFLTSGIQETQYF
size: few
J: TRBJ2-5
V: TRBV11-2
D: TRBD2

DNA: TGTGCCAGCAGCTTAGTAGGAGGGGACACCGGGGAGCTGTTTTTT
CDR3: CASSLVGGDTGELFF
size: few
J: TRBJ2-2
V: TRBV7-8
D: .

DNA: TGTGCCAGCAGCCAACGGCAACATCAGCCCCAGCATTTT
CDR3: CASSQRQHQPQHF
size: .
J: TRBJ1-5
V: TRBV7-2
D: .

DNA: TGTGCCACCAGCAGAGATAAGGGGGCGGCCTACGAGCAGTACTTC
CDR3: CATSRDKGAAYEQYF
size: few
J: TRBJ2-7
V: TRBV15
D: TRBD1

DNA: TGTGCCAGCAGTTATGGGAGAGGGGAAACTGAAGCTTTCTTT
CDR3: CASSYGRGETEAFF
size: few
J: TRBJ1-1
V: TRBV6-6
D: .

DNA: TGTGCCAGCAGCTCACCAGAAGAGACTAGTCCCCACAATGAGCAGTTCTTC
CDR3: CASSSPEETSPHNEQFF
size: .
J: TRBJ2-1
V: TRBV7-3
D: .

DNA: TGTGCCAGCCGGGGGTCTGGTCGGGCGGGCTACGAGCAGTACTTC
CDR3: CASRGSGRAGYEQYF
size: few
J: TRBJ2-7
V: TRBV28
D: .

DNA: TGTGCCAGCAGTGCGAACGGCTACGAGCAGTACTTC
CDR3: CASSANGYEQYF
size: few
J: TRBJ2-7
V: TRBV2
D: .

DNA: TGTGCCAGCAGCCCCGACTTGCCAACCTACGAGCAGTACTTC
CDR3: CASSPDLPTYEQYF
size: few
J: TRBJ2-7
V: TRBV7-9
D: .

DNA: TGCGCCAGCAGCCAAGATCTAGCCGAGAGGAATGAAAAACTGTTTTTT
CDR3: CASSQDLAERNEKLFF
size: few
J: TRBJ1-4
V: TRBV4-3
D: .

DNA: TGTGCCAGCAGAGACCCTCCAGATACGCAGTATTTT
CDR3: CASRDPPDTQYF
size: .
J: TRBJ2-3
V: TRBV28
D: .

DNA: TGTGCCAGCAGCCGGGGACGTGCTAACTATGGCTACACCTTC
CDR3: CASSRGRANYGYTF
size: .
J: TRBJ1-2
V: TRBV7-8
D: .

DNA: TGTGCCAGCAGCTTAAGGCTAGCGGGAGACAGTCGAGAGACCCAGTACTTC
CDR3: CASSLRLAGDSRETQYF
size: few
J: TRBJ2-5
V: TRBV7-3
D: TRBD2

DNA: TGTGCCAGCTCACTGGAAACAGACGACAGGGTCTATGGCTACACCTTC
CDR3: CASSLETDDRVYGYTF
size: once
J: TRBJ1-2
V: TRBV18
D: TRBD1

DNA: TGTGCCAGCAGCTCTAGCGGGAGCTCAGATACGCAGTATTTT
CDR3: CASSSSGSSDTQYF
size: few
J: TRBJ2-3
V: TRBV5-6
D: TRBD2

DNA: TGTGCCAGCAGCTTGGGACAGATTAGCACTGAAGCTTTCTTT
CDR3: CASSLGQISTEAFF
size: few
J: TRBJ1-1
V: TRBV5-6
D: .

DNA: TGTGCCAGCAGCTTATCTTCGGGGACCTTGGCCGGGGAGCTGTTTTTT
CDR3: CASSLSSGTLAGELFF
size: .
J: TRBJ2-2
V: TRBV7-2
D: .

DNA: TGTGCCAGCAGTTACTCGAACCTCAGGACAAGCAAAGCTTTCTTT
CDR3: CASSYSNLRTSKAFF
size: .
J: TRBJ1-1
V: TRBV6-5
D: .

DNA: TGTGCCAGCACCCCGACTAGCTCCTACAATGAGCAGTTCTTC
CDR3: CASTPTSSYNEQFF
size: .
J: TRBJ2-1
V: TRBV18
D: .

DNA: TGTGCCAGTAGCCGGGACAGGGCGACCCGAGGGGAGACCCAGTACTTC
CDR3: CASSRDRATRGETQYF
size: few
J: TRBJ2-5
V: TRBV19
D: TRBD1

DNA: TGTGCCATCAAGGGATACAATGAGCAGTTCTTC
CDR3: CAIKGYNEQFF
size: .
J: TRBJ2-1
V: TRBV10-3
D: .

DNA: TGCGCCAGCAGCTTGTTGGGGGCGCCTAATGAAAAACTGTTTTTT
CDR3: CASSLLGAPNEKLFF
size: .
J: TRBJ1-4
V: TRBV5-1
D: .

DNA: TGTGCCAGCAGCGATTATAGTGATGGCGGGAAATTCACAGATACGCAGTATTTT
CDR3: CASSDYSDGGKFTDTQYF
size: .
J: TRBJ2-3
V: TRBV9
D: .

DNA: TGTGCCAGCTCACCACTTGACAACACCGGGGAGCTGTTTTTT
CDR3: CASSPLDNTGELFF
size: few
J: TRBJ2-2
V: TRBV18
D: .

DNA: TGTGCCAGCAGCTTGGCCTCCGGGGCTGAGTATTTT
CDR3: CASSLASGAEYF
size: few
J: TRBJ2-3
V: TRBV7-2
D: .

DNA: TGTGCCAGCAGCCAAGATCTATCCAGGGGTGATCAGCCCCAGCATTTT
CDR3: CASSQDLSRGDQPQHF
size: .
J: TRBJ1-5
V: TRBV4-2
D: .

DNA: TGTGCCAGCTCCCGGACAGAAATGAACACTGAAGCTTTCTTT
CDR3: CASSRTEMNTEAFF
size: .
J: TRBJ1-1
V: TRBV18
D: .

DNA: TGTGCCAGCAGCCGACCGACAGGTGCGAACACCGGGGAGCTGTTTTTT
CDR3: CASSRPTGANTGELFF
size: .
J: TRBJ2-2
V: TRBV6-7
D: .

DNA: TGTGCCAGCAGCGAACGGAGGACGTTCGCGAACACCGGGGAGCTGTTTTTT
CDR3: CASSERRTFANTGELFF
size: few
J: TRBJ2-2
V: TRBV7-9
D: .

DNA: TGTGCCAGCAGCCCAGCCCGACCTAATGGCAAAAACATTCAGTACTTC
CDR3: CASSPARPNGKNIQYF
size: .
J: TRBJ2-4
V: TRBV4-2
D: .

DNA: TGTGCCAGCAGCTTAGAGAGGGTTGGAGATACGCAGTATTTT
CDR3: CASSLERVGDTQYF
size: .
J: TRBJ2-3
V: TRBV7-3
D: .

DNA: TGTGCCAGCAGCGGGCTAGCGGGTGCTACGCAGTATTTT
CDR3: CASSGLAGATQYF
size: .
J: TRBJ2-3
V: TRBV7-2
D: TRBD2

DNA: TGTGCCAGCAGCACCAGACTAGGATTCGCCAATGAGCAGTTCTTC
CDR3: CASSTRLGFANEQFF
size: .
J: TRBJ2-1
V: TRBV11-2
D: .

DNA: TGCAGCGTCGCCACACTAGCGGGAGTATATACGCAGTATTTT
CDR3: CSVATLAGVYTQYF
size: few
J: TRBJ2-3
V: TRBV29-1
D: TRBD2

DNA: TGTGCCATCAGTGAAAGGACCCAAGAGACCCAGTACTTC
CDR3: CAISERTQETQYF
size: .
J: TRBJ2-5
V: TRBV6-5
D: .

DNA: TGTGCCAGCAGCTTACTTTACGAAGCTTTCTTT
CDR3: CASSLLYEAFF
size: few
J: TRBJ1-1
V: TRBV7-8
D: .

DNA: TGCGCCAGCAGCTACTTTTCTCCGGGACAGAATCCCCCTGGGGTATCCAATGAGCAGTTCTTC
CDR3: CASSYFSPGQNPPGVSNEQFF
size: .
J: TRBJ2-1
V: TRBV4-1
D: TRBD1

DNA: TGTGCCAGCAGTCTAGTCGACAGGGTCGGTGAAAAACTGTTTTTT
CDR3: CASSLVDRVGEKLFF
size: .
J: TRBJ1-4
V: TRBV28
D: TRBD1

DNA: TGTGCCAGCAGCGGGACAGGGTTGGAGACCCAGTACTTC
CDR3: CASSGTGLETQYF
size: few
J: TRBJ2-5
V: TRBV9
D: TRBD1

DNA: TGCGCCAGCAGCTTGGATGGCAGGGTTTACTTTTTT
CDR3: CASSLDGRVYFF
size: .
J: TRBJ2-3
V: TRBV5-1
D: .

DNA: TGTGCCAGCAGTTACTCGAAACAGTGGAATGAAAAACTGTTTTTT
CDR3: CASSYSKQWNEKLFF
size: .
J: TRBJ1-4
V: TRBV6-6
D: .

DNA: TGTGCCAGCAGTGTGTGGCTAGCGGGAGGGCCATACGAGCAGTACTTC
CDR3: CASSVWLAGGPYEQYF
size: few
J: TRBJ2-7
V: TRBV2
D: TRBD2

DNA: TGTGCCAGCAGCCCGGGACTAGCGGGATCCAAAAACATTCAGTACTTC
CDR3: CASSPGLAGSKNIQYF
size: few
J: TRBJ2-4
V: TRBV11-2
D: TRBD2

DNA: TGTGCCAGCAGGATAGGACTAGCGGGCGGGGGAACGCAGTATTTT
CDR3: CASRIGLAGGGTQYF
size: .
J: TRBJ2-3
V: TRBV6-5
D: TRBD2

DNA: TGTGCCACCCTAAGGGGGTTAGAGAGCAATCAGCCCCAGCATTTT
CDR3: CATLRGLESNQPQHF
size: few
J: TRBJ1-5
V: TRBV6-5
D: .

DNA: TGTGCCAGTAGTATTATAGGGGGGGTCAAAAACATTCAGTACTTC
CDR3: CASSIIGGVKNIQYF
size: .
J: TRBJ2-4
V: TRBV19
D: .

DNA: TGTGCCAGCAGTTTACAACCCCGCTCTGGGGCCAACGTCCTGACTTTC
CDR3: CASSLQPRSGANVLTF
size: .
J: TRBJ2-6
V: TRBV27
D: .

DNA: TGTGCCAGCAGTTCGCCGGACAGGGAGGGCTCCTACGAGCAGTACTTC
CDR3: CASSSPDREGSYEQYF
size: few
J: TRBJ2-7
V: TRBV28
D: .

DNA: TGCGCCAGCAGCTTGCCGGGACGCATCTATGGCTACACCTTC
CDR3: CASSLPGRIYGYTF
size: .
J: TRBJ1-2
V: TRBV5-1
D: .

DNA: TGTGCCACCAGCGGGTGGCCCCATGGGAGATATCCTGGGGCCAACGTCCTGACTTTC
CDR3: CATSGWPHGRYPGANVLTF
size: .
J: TRBJ2-6
V: TRBV15
D: .

DNA: TGTGCCAGCAGTTACTCGGGGGAGGGGGAGACCCAGTACTTC
CDR3: CASSYSGEGETQYF
size: .
J: TRBJ2-5
V: TRBV6-5
D: TRBD2

DNA: TGTGCCAGTAGTCTATATCGAGGGCCCGGGGAGCTGTTTTTT
CDR3: CASSLYRGPGELFF
size: few
J: TRBJ2-2
V: TRBV19
D: .

DNA: TGTGCCAGCAGCTCCAGCACCCTAGCGGGGGGATCCTACGAGCAGTACTTC
CDR3: CASSSSTLAGGSYEQYF
size: .
J: TRBJ2-7
V: TRBV11-1
D: TRBD2

DNA: TGTGCCAGCAGCTCCCACGGGAGTGAGTACAATGAGCAGTTCTTC
CDR3: CASSSHGSEYNEQFF
size: .
J: TRBJ2-1
V: TRBV7-9
D: .

DNA: TGTGCCAGCATTCCCTGGGGGGGAGCGGGAAATGAGCAGTTCTTC
CDR3: CASIPWGGAGNEQFF
size: few
J: TRBJ2-1
V: TRBV28
D: TRBD2

DNA: TGTGCCAGCAGCTTACTGTGGCGGCCCACGAGCTCTGGGGCCAACGTCCTGACTTTC
CDR3: CASSLLWRPTSSGANVLTF
size: .
J: TRBJ2-6
V: TRBV7-9
D: .